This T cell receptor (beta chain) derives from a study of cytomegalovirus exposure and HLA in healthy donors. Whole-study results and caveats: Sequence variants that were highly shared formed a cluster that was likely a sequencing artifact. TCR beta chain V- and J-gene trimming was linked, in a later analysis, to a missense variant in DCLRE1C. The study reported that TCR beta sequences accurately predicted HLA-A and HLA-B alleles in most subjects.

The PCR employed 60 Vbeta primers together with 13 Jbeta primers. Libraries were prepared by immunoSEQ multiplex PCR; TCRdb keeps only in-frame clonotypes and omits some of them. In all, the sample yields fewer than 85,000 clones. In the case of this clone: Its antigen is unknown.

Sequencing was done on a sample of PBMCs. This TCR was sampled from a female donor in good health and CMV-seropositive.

In DNA form, the CDR3 reads TGTGCCAGCAGTCCTCCAGGGCCTATCAATCAGCCCCAGCATTTT. It specifies CASSPPGPINQPQHF. The V gene is TRBV28, the J gene TRBJ1-5, with a weak D call TRBD1 (5 bases). The V gene lost 5 bases and the J gene lost 3 bases, with 14 bases spanning the gap. CDR1 and CDR2 from the germline V gene are MDHEN and SYDVKM. The CDR3 runs to 15 residues.